This passage covers 28 T cell receptor beta chains from one sample sequenced in a study of blood T cell repertoires in COVID-19. Clones were read by immunoSEQ multiplex PCR, and TCRdb kept only the in-frame ones, dropping some. The sample contains 45,000 to 55,000 clones, approximately 82% of which appear only once. The sequenced sample was PBMCs or T cells enriched from blood (not recorded which). The receptors come from a woman in her forties or fifties with acute COVID-19.

The rearrangement links TRBV11-3 to TRBJ1-2; TRBD1 aligns across 9 bases. The CDR3 sequence is 14 residues long. J gave up 7 bases and V 6 bases, and 9 bases lay outside the gene matches. Per the germline V gene, CDR1 is SGHNT and CDR2 is YENEEA. The CDR3 loop is CASRAGTGPFGYTF. The CDR3 coding sequence is TGTGCCAGCAGGGCCGGGACAGGGCCCTTTGGCTACACCTTC.

This chain joins TRBV5-1 and TRBJ1-1; 7 bases are shared with TRBD1. The junction had 7 bases not matched to a gene; V was cut back by 3 bases and J by 5 bases. CDR3 length equals 14 residues. Germline CDR1 is SGHRS and CDR2 is YFSETQ. The CDR3 region has the DNA TGCGCCAGCAGCTGGGGACAGCCGTTGACTGAAGCTTTCTTT. This sequence encodes CASSWGQPLTEAFF.

This clone was seen only once. The rearrangement links TRBV2 to TRBJ1-6, with TRBD1 matching over 7 bases. Losses at the gene ends were 7 bases for V and 7 bases for J; bases not matched to a gene: 10. The germline V gene encodes CDR1 SNHLY and CDR2 FYNNEI. The CDR3 loop spans 15 amino acids. As DNA, the CDR3 is TGTGCCAGCAACCGCCCGGGACAGATCAATTCACCCCTCCACTTT. It translates to CASNRPGQINSPLHF.

The table lists this clone with a few counts. V is TRBV2 and J is TRBJ1-2, with 7 bases lining up with TRBD1. Germline V lookup: CDR1 SNHLY, CDR2 FYNNEI. This CDR3 spans 16 amino acids. Trimming cost V 5 bases and J 0 bases; bases outside gene matches: 9. CDR3: CASSILTGPPNYGYTF. Written as DNA, the CDR3 is TGTGCCAGCAGTATTTTGACAGGGCCTCCTAACTATGGCTACACCTTC.

In this sample, this clone turned up a few times. The V gene is TRBV2, the J gene TRBJ2-5, with 7 bases aligning to TRBD2. V shed 5 bases, J shed 1 base, and the junction held 4 bases outside the gene matches. CDR1 is SNHLY, CDR2 FYNNEI, per germline. The CDR3 contains 14 residues. The CDR3 nucleotides read TGTGCCAGCAGTATTCGGACTAGCCAAGAGACCCAGTACTTC. Protein sequence: CASSIRTSQETQYF.

The genes are TRBV13 and TRBJ1-4; D uncertain. Germline V lookup: CDR1 PRHDT, CDR2 FYEKMQ (reference sequence). The CDR3 runs 14 residues. Trimming took 5 bases from V and 8 from J, leaving 15 bases between them. The CDR3 coding sequence is TGTGCCAGCAGCCGCGGGAACTCGGGGGAAAAACTGTTTTTT. The encoded protein is CASSRGNSGEKLFF. The variable domain in full, with the rest retrieved from reference TRBV13 and TRBJ1-4, is AAGVIQSPRHLIKEKRETATLKCYPIPRHDTVYWYQQGPGQDPQFLISFYEKMQSDKGSIPDRFSAQQFSDYHSELNMSSLELGDSALYFCASSRGNSGEKLFFGSGTQLSVL.

The chain has TRBV6-5 and TRBJ1-2; D may be TRBD1 (5 bases). The CDR3 covers 14 residues. The germline CDR1 and CDR2 sequences are MNHEY and SVGAGI. Between the trimmed V and J ends, which lost 2 bases and 2 bases, there was a span of 9 bases. The CDR3 DNA sequence: TGTGCCAGCAGTTACGTCCCAGGGAACTATGGCTACACCTTC. This codes for CASSYVPGNYGYTF.

The chain carries TRBV29-1 and TRBJ1-1; D is unclear. With 7 bases removed from V and 9 bases from J, the gap between germline ends came to 15 bases. CDR1 and CDR2 (germline): SQVTM, ANQGSEA. This CDR3 contains 11 residues. CDR3 nucleotides: TGCAGCGCCTTAACAACCAACCAAGCTTTCTTT. Protein product: CSALTTNQAFF.

As to this clone: Other DNA sequences in the sample encode the same CDR3. This chain joins TRBV6-4 and TRBJ2-3; 9 bases are a match to TRBD2. CDR3 length: 16 amino acids. J gave up 0 bases and V 0 bases, and 1 base lay outside the gene matches. Germline CDR1 MRHNA, CDR2 SNTAGT. CDR3 residues: CASSDSAGGSTDTQYF. The CDR3 DNA reads as TGTGCCAGCAGTGACTCTGCGGGGGGGAGCACAGATACGCAGTATTTT.

V is TRBV2 and J is TRBJ1-6; possible D gene TRBD1, 5 bases. There are 14 residues in the CDR3. Germline V CDR1 and CDR2: SNHLY, FYNNEI. V was shortened by 4 bases and J by 9 bases, with 13 bases between the two germline ends. CDR3: CASSGQSATSPLHF. The CDR3 DNA is TGTGCCAGCAGTGGACAGTCGGCAACTTCACCCCTCCACTTT.

This clone was observed a handful of times. V usage is TRBV6-6 and J usage is TRBJ1-5, with 7 bases fitting TRBD1. The CDR3 is made up of 13 amino acids. After removal of 10 bases from V and 4 bases from J, the junction contained 7 bases not matched to a gene. The germline V gene encodes CDR1 MNHNY and CDR2 SVGAGI (reference sequence). CDR3 amino acids: CATDREPNQPQHF. The CDR3 DNA is TGTGCCACCGACAGGGAACCTAATCAGCCCCAGCATTTT.

The chain combines TRBV7-2 with TRBJ2-3, with D possibly matching TRBD1 (6 bases). Germline CDR1 is SGHTA and CDR2 is FQGNSA. The CDR3 spans 16 residues. V gave up 0 bases and J gave up 3 bases, with 13 bases separating them. In DNA, the CDR3 is TGTGCCAGCAGCTTAGCAAGGGGGTGGTTGACAGATACGCAGTATTTT. Translating it yields CASSLARGWLTDTQYF.

The chain uses TRBV11-2 and TRBJ2-1; TRBD1 aligns across 7 bases. The CDR3 has 14 residues. Germline CDR1 SGHAT, CDR2 FQNNGV. The V gene end was trimmed by 1 base and the J gene end by 10 bases; junction bases not matched to a gene: 7. CDR3 residues: CASSLGQGVGEQFF. As DNA, the CDR3 is TGTGCCAGCAGCTTAGGTCAGGGGGTTGGGGAGCAGTTCTTC.

This chain connects TRBV12-5 to TRBJ1-5; maybe TRBD1 (5 bases). CDR3 length: 15 amino acids. Deletions cut 6 bases from V and 2 bases from J, with 14 bases between. Looked up from germline, CDR1 is LGHNT and CDR2 is FRNRAP. The CDR3 loop reads CASGLGEGRNQPQHF. The CDR3 bases are TGTGCTAGTGGCTTAGGGGAGGGCCGCAATCAGCCCCAGCATTTT.

This chain joins TRBV18 and TRBJ1-2; D remains ambiguous. The CDR3 covers 15 residues. CDR1 is KGHSH and CDR2 is LQKENI in the germline V gene. The ends were cut back, 3 bases at V and 2 bases at J, with 13 bases in the middle. CDR3 loop: CASSPSQALNYGYTF. The DNA for the CDR3 is TGTGCCAGCTCACCCTCCCAGGCTCTGAACTATGGCTACACCTTC.

This clone was counted once. V gene TRBV7-3 combines with J gene TRBJ2-1, with D perhaps matching TRBD2 (6 bases). The CDR3 has 13 residues. Trimming left V 4 bases short and J 10 bases short, with 14 bases between. Germline V CDR1 and CDR2: SGHTA, FQGTGA. This CDR3 is CASSSGLLREQFF. As DNA, the CDR3 is TGTGCCAGCAGCTCGGGACTCCTCCGGGAGCAGTTCTTC.

The rearrangement joins TRBV28 to TRBJ2-1, with TRBD2 matching over 10 bases. There are 14 residues in the CDR3. V lost 5 bases to trimming and J lost 6 bases; unmatched junction nucleotides: 4. Germline V gives CDR1 MDHEN, CDR2 SYDVKM. The CDR3 DNA reads as TGTGCCAGCAGTATAGCGGGGGGACTCAATGAGCAGTTCTTC. It codes for CASSIAGGLNEQFF.

The CDR3 DNA reads as TGTGCCAGCAGCTCACCTAGCGGGGCCACCTACGAGCAGTACTTC. Translating gives CASSSPSGATYEQYF. The chain recombines TRBV7-9 with TRBJ2-7, with TRBD2 identical over 9 bases. There are 15 residues in the CDR3. Germline values: CDR1 SEHNR, CDR2 FQNEAQ (reference sequence). The junction had 6 bases not matched to a gene; V was cut back by 4 bases and J by 2 bases. Supplemented by reference TRBV7-9 and TRBJ2-7, the full variable domain reads DTGVSQNPRHKITKRGQNVTFRCDPISEHNRLYWYRQTLGQGPEFLTYFQNEAQLEKSRLLSDRFSAERPKGSFSTLEIQRTEQGDSAMYLCASSSPSGATYEQYFGPGTRLTVT.

The rearrangement joins TRBV10-3 to TRBJ2-1; 16 bases align to TRBD2. This CDR3 is 16 amino acids long. Trimming took 4 bases from V and 10 from J; bases not matched to a gene: 7. The germline V gene has CDR1 ENHRY and CDR2 SYGVKD. CDR3 DNA: TGTGCCATCAGTGCCGGGACTAGCGGGGGGGCCTGGGAGCAGTTCTTC. Its protein is CAISAGTSGGAWEQFF.

The CDR3 region has the DNA TGCGCCAGCAGCTCCTCGGGGAAGGCTAATGAAAAACTGTTTTTT. As protein: CASSSSGKANEKLFF. The rearrangement uses TRBV4-1 and TRBJ1-4; no firm D call. There are 15 residues in the CDR3. V lost 5 bases to trimming and J lost 3 bases, with 13 bases between them. Per the germline V gene, CDR1 is MGHRA and CDR2 is YSYEKL.

The genes are TRBV23-1 and TRBJ2-2; a weak D match, TRBD2 (5 bases). TRBV23-1 is recorded as an ORF, its role being uncertain. The length of the CDR3 is 17 residues. The V gene lost 3 bases and the J gene lost 5 bases, with 19 bases spanning the gap. The CDR3 nucleotides read TGCGCCAGCAGTCATTCCCCAAACCCTAGGGAGACCGGGGAGCTGTTTTTT. Protein product: CASSHSPNPRETGELFF.

In its sample, this clone was seen once. CDR3 nucleotide sequence: TGTGCCAGCAGCTTAACTCACCAGGGGAGCGGAAACACCATATATTTT. Residues: CASSLTHQGSGNTIYF. This chain uses TRBV7-3 with TRBJ1-3, with D maybe TRBD1 (6 bases). The length of the CDR3 is 16 residues. Per germline, CDR1 SGHTA and CDR2 FQGTGA. Trimming removed 0 bases from V and 4 bases from J, with 13 bases in between. Drawing the rest from reference TRBV7-3 and TRBJ1-3, the complete variable domain is GAGVSQTPSNKVTEKGKYVELRCDPISGHTALYWYRQSLGQGPEFLIYFQGTGAADDSGLPNDRFFAVRPEGSVSTLKIQRTERGDSAVYLCASSLTHQGSGNTIYFGEGSWLTVV.

This sequence joins TRBV28 and TRBJ2-4; 10 bases agree with TRBD1. CDR3 length: 13 residues. With 8 bases clipped from V and 6 bases from J, the junction kept 4 bases outside the gene matches. Germline CDR1 reads MDHEN; CDR2 reads SYDVKM. The CDR3 region is CASGDRGRNIQYF. For the CDR3, the DNA is TGTGCCAGCGGGGACAGGGGAAGAAACATTCAGTACTTC.

The chain has TRBV5-1 and TRBJ1-6; 11 bases line up with TRBD1. Germline values: CDR1 SGHRS, CDR2 YFSETQ. CDR3 length: 16 amino acids. As DNA, the CDR3 is TGCGTCCAGGACAGGGGGCGCTGGAGGTGTAATTCACCCCTCCACTTT. Translation: CVQDRGRWRCNSPLHF.

The rearrangement joins TRBV7-8 to TRBJ1-2; D is unclear. Germline loops: CDR1 SGHVS, CDR2 FQNEAQ. V dropped 4 bases and J dropped 0 bases, with 6 bases sitting between them. The CDR3 consists of 13 residues. The CDR3, as DNA: TGTGCCAGCAGCTCCAGAACTAACTATGGCTACACCTTC. This codes for CASSSRTNYGYTF.

CDR3: CASSFPGLSSYNEQFF. The CDR3 nucleotides read TGCGCCAGCAGCTTTCCCGGGTTAAGCTCCTACAATGAGCAGTTCTTC. This chain links TRBV5-1 with TRBJ2-1; D call uncertain. The germline gives CDR1 SGHRS, CDR2 YFSETQ. V lost 2 bases and J 0 bases, leaving 12 bases between the germline ends. This CDR3 region has 16 residues.

The chain joins TRBV18 to TRBJ2-7; D perhaps matches TRBD2 (6 bases). The V end lost 6 bases, the J end lost 3 bases, and 15 bases lay between the germline ends. CDR3 length: 14 amino acids. CDR1 and CDR2 (germline): KGHSH, LQKENI. CDR3 in amino acids: CASSPVAVGYEQYF. CDR3 DNA: TGTGCCAGCTCGCCTGTAGCGGTAGGCTACGAGCAGTACTTC.

V and J are TRBV23-1 and TRBJ1-2, with unresolved D. TRBV23-1 is an ORF; its function is uncertain. The ends were cut back, 0 bases at V and 0 bases at J, with 14 bases in the middle. There are 17 residues in the CDR3. The CDR3 nucleotides are TGCGCCAGCAGTCAATCGCGGGGAAGGCCACCTAACTATGGCTACACCTTC. It codes for CASSQSRGRPPNYGYTF.